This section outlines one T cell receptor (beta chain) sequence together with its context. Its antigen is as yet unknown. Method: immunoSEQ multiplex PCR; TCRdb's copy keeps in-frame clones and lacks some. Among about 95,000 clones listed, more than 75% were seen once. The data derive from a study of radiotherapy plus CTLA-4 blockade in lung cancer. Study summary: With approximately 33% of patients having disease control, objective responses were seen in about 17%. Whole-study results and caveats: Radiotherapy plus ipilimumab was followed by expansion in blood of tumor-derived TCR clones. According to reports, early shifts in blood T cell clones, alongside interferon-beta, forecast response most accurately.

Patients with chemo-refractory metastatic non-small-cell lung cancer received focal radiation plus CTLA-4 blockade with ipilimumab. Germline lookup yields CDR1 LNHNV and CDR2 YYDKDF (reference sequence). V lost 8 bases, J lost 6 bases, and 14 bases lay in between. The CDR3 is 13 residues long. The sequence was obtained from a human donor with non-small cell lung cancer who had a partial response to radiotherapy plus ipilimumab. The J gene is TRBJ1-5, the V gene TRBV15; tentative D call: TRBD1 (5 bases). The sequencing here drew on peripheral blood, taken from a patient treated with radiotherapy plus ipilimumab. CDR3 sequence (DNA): TGTGCCACCCGGGGGAGGGTTGGTCAGCCCCAGCATTTT. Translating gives CATRGRVGQPQHF.